These T cell receptor beta chains were read from a single sample in a study of T cells of healthy individuals. TCRdb reprocessed the 5' RACE reads via MiXCR and lists one record per CDR3 protein. In the table there are around 79,000 distinct CDR3 sequences, roughly 5% of which are singletons. Every receptor here comes from a female donor in good health. The CDR3 runs from the conserved cysteine through the conserved F or W. D genes are given only for firm matches.

J gene	V gene	D gene	CDR3 protein
TRBJ2-1	TRBV4-1	.	CASSTNLGLALFNEQFF
TRBJ2-7	TRBV24-1	TRBD2	CATSEPSGSPRYEQYF
TRBJ2-3	TRBV14	.	CASSQVLGLGIDTQYF
TRBJ1-6	TRBV6-5	TRBD1	CASSDREGDSPLHF
TRBJ2-1	TRBV29-1	.	CSVRNKTLGLADQGYNEQFF
TRBJ2-6	TRBV11-2	.	CASSLEGWTRSGANVLTF
TRBJ2-2	TRBV4-3	.	CASSRAANTGELFF
TRBJ2-5	TRBV7-9	TRBD2	CASSKAGYQETQYF
TRBJ2-1	TRBV7-2	.	CASSLDSGEYNEQFF
TRBJ1-2	TRBV7-2	TRBD1	CASSPETGGGYGYTF
TRBJ2-5	TRBV18	TRBD1	CASSPGQGSKETQYF
TRBJ1-3	TRBV28	TRBD1	CASIAQGDPGNTIYF
TRBJ2-7	TRBV6-2/TRBV6-3	TRBD1	CASSYYGQGTYEQYF
TRBJ2-6	TRBV3-1	TRBD2	CASSSNRPGLAGLSGANVLTF
TRBJ2-5	TRBV9	TRBD2	CASSTGLAGPIQETQYF
TRBJ2-2	TRBV3-1	TRBD2	CASSQESGLAGVTGELFF